The clone carrying this TCR beta chain was recorded at least ten times. This sample is drawn from a study of HIV-infected patients and healthy controls. V dropped 3 bases and J dropped 7; count of bases not matched to a gene: 8. Germline V CDR1 and CDR2: GTSNPN, SVGIG (reference sequence). This CDR3 comprises 14 residues. One entry per CDR3 protein, called by TCRdb with MiXCR from the 5' RACE reads. This table holds 55,000 to 70,000 distinct CDR3 sequences, around 21% found once. The V and J genes are TRBV30 and TRBJ1-5; TRBD1 agrees at 8 bases. Sequences were obtained from CD4+ T cells from blood. This receptor was taken from a human donor in good health. The CDR3 DNA is TGTGCCTGGAGCAGGACAGGGAACAGGCAGCCCCAGCATTTT. Protein product: CAWSRTGNRQPQHF.